One T cell receptor beta chain is described in this entry. The data belong to a study of T cell changes during pregnancy in multiple sclerosis. Trimming at V came to 3 bases and at J to 3 bases, leaving 3 bases not matched to a gene. The CDR3 runs to 17 residues. CDR1 and CDR2 from the germline V gene are SGHAT and FQNNGV. Clones were read by immunoSEQ multiplex PCR, and TCRdb kept only the in-frame ones, dropping some. The sample carries under 70,000 clones, roughly 90% recorded once. The chain joins TRBV11-2 to TRBJ2-2; 14 bases line up with TRBD2. The specimen comprised CD4+ T cells from peripheral blood mononuclear cells, sampled after pregnancy. The sequence derives from a female donor with multiple sclerosis, enrolled in a pregnancy study. The CDR3 is CASSLGLAGDDTGELFF. In DNA, the CDR3 is TGTGCCAGCAGCTTGGGACTAGCGGGGGACGACACCGGGGAGCTGTTTTTT. Combining the CDR3 with reference TRBV11-2 and TRBJ2-2 gives the whole variable domain EAGVAQSPRYKIIEKRQSVAFWCNPISGHATLYWYQQILGQGPKLLIQFQNNGVVDDSQLPKDRFSAERLKGVDSTLKIQPAKLEDSAVYLCASSLGLAGDDTGELFFGEGSRLTVL.